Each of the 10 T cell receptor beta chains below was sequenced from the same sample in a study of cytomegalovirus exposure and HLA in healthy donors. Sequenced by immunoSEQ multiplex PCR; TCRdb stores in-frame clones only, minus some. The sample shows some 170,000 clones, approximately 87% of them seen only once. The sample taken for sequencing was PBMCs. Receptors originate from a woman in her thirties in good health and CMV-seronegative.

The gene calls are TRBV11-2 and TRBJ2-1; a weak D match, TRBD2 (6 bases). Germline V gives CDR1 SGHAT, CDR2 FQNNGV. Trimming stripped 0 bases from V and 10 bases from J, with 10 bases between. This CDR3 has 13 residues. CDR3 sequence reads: CASSLDSGGEQFF. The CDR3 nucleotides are TGTGCCAGCAGCTTAGATTCTGGAGGGGAGCAGTTCTTC.

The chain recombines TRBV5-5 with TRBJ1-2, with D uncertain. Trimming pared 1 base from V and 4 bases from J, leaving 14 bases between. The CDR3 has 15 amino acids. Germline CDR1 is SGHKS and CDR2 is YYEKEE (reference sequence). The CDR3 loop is CASSLRPVDFYGYTF. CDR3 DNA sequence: TGTGCCAGCAGCTTGCGGCCTGTTGATTTCTATGGCTACACCTTC.

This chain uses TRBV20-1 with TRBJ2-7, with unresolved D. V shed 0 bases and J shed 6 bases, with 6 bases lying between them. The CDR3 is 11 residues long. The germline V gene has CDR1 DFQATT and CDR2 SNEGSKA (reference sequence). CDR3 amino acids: CSARDRAEQYF. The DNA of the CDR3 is TGCAGTGCTAGAGATAGGGCCGAGCAGTACTTC.

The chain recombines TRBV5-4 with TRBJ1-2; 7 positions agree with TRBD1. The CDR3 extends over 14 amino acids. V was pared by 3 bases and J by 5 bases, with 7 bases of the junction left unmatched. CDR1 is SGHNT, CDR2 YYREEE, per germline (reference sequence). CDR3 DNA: TGTGCCAGCAGCTCGACAGGGATTTGGTATGGCTACACCTTC. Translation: CASSSTGIWYGYTF.

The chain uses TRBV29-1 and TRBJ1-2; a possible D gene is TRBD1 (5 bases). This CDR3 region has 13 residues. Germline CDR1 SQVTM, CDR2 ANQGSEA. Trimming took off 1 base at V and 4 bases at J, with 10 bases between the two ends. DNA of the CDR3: TGCAGCGTTGAAGGACAGAGTGGCTATGGCTACACCTTC. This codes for CSVEGQSGYGYTF.

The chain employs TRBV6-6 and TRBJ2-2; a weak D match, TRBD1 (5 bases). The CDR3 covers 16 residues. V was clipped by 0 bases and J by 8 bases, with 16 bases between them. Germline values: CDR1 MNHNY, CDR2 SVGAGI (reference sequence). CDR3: CASSYSTVQGRGELFF. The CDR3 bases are TGTGCCAGCAGTTACTCGACAGTCCAGGGAAGGGGGGAGCTGTTTTTT.

CDR3 DNA: TGTGCCAGCAGCTTCGACCGCGATCAGCCCCAGCATTTT. It translates to CASSFDRDQPQHF. This sequence joins TRBV7-9 and TRBJ1-5; no firm D call. V was clipped by 3 bases and J by 5 bases, with 8 bases between them. This CDR3 has 13 amino acids. Germline CDR1 and CDR2: SEHNR and FQNEAQ (reference sequence).

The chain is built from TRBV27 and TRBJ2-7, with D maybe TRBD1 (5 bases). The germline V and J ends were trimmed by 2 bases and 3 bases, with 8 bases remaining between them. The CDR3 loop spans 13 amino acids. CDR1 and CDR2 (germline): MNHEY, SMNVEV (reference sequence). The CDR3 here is CASSLQGFYEQYF. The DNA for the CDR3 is TGTGCCAGCAGTTTACAGGGCTTCTACGAGCAGTACTTC.

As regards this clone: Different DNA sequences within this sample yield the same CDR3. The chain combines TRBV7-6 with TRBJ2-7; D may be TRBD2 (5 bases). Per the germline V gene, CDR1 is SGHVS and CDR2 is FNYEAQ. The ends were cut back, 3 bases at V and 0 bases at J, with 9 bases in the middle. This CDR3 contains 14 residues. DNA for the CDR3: TGTGCCAGCAGCTTTGGTGGGAGCTCCTACGAGCAGTACTTC. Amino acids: CASSFGGSSYEQYF.

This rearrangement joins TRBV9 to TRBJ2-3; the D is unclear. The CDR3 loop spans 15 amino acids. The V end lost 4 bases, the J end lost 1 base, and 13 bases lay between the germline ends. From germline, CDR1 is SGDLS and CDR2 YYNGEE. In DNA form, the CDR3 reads TGTGCCAGCAGCCCTTGGGCCACGGGCACAGATACGCAGTATTTT. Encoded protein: CASSPWATGTDTQYF.